The 21 T cell receptor beta chains listed next were all sequenced from one sample in a study of cytomegalovirus exposure and HLA in healthy donors. Profiling relied on immunoSEQ multiplex PCR, and the TCRdb table lists in-frame clones only, not all of them. The sample gives some 260,000 clones, about 90% of which show up once; approximately 12% is in the top ten. The sequenced material came from PBMCs. Receptors originate from a man aged 18 to 35 in good health and CMV-seropositive.

The rearrangement links TRBV10-1 to TRBJ2-7; 11 nucleotides agree with TRBD2. This CDR3 is 16 amino acids long. V shed 3 bases and J 6 bases; nucleotides not matched to a gene: 10. The germline CDR1 and CDR2 sequences are WNHNN and SYGVQD (reference sequence). The CDR3 DNA reads TGCGCCAGCAGTGATGGACTAGCGGGCTCGAGAGGCGAGCAGTACTTC. It codes for CASSDGLAGSRGEQYF.

The rearrangement links TRBV30 to TRBJ2-1; no firm D call. Germline assignment: CDR1 GTSNPN and CDR2 SVGIG (reference sequence). V was shortened by 5 bases and J by 0 bases, with 8 bases between the two germline ends. This CDR3 contains 13 residues. Here the CDR3 reads CAWAEHSYNEQFF. CDR3 nucleotides: TGTGCCTGGGCTGAACACTCCTACAATGAGCAGTTCTTC.

This clone was recorded once. This rearrangement joins TRBV18 to TRBJ1-2; the D gene is possibly TRBD1 (6 bases). This CDR3 region has 14 residues. V lost 1 base, J lost 8 bases, and 14 bases lay in between. The V gene's germline CDR1 is KGHSH and CDR2 LQKENI. DNA of the CDR3: TGTGCCAGCTCACCACACCCTGACAGGAACGGCTACACCTTC. It codes for CASSPHPDRNGYTF.

The chain is built from TRBV28 and TRBJ1-5; D is perhaps TRBD1 (5 bases). Germline CDR1 is MDHEN and CDR2 is SYDVKM. CDR3 length: 14 amino acids. Between the trimmed V and J ends, which lost 7 bases and 0 bases, there was a span of 10 bases. As DNA, the CDR3 is TGTGCCAGCATCGGGACTGATAGCAATCAGCCCCAGCATTTT. Encoded protein: CASIGTDSNQPQHF.

The chain recombines TRBV9 with TRBJ2-1; possibly TRBD2 for D (6 bases). Trimming took 0 bases from V and 4 from J, leaving 8 bases between them. This CDR3 has 14 amino acids. Germline V gene data show CDR1 as SGDLS and CDR2 as YYNGEE. As DNA, the CDR3 is TGTGCCAGCAGCGTAGGGAGGGATTACAATGAGCAGTTCTTC. The encoded protein is CASSVGRDYNEQFF.

This chain connects TRBV6-1 to TRBJ1-3; D ambiguous. The length of the CDR3 is 13 residues. Trimming stripped 7 bases from V and 0 bases from J, with 7 bases between. Germline loops: CDR1 MNHNS, CDR2 SASEGT. The CDR3 sequence is CASNRDSGNTIYF. In nucleotides, the CDR3 is TGTGCCAGCAATCGTGACTCTGGAAACACCATATATTTT.

The CDR3: CASSLAGGSYNEQFF. The CDR3 nucleotides read TGTGCCAGCAGTTTAGCGGGAGGGTCCTACAATGAGCAGTTCTTC. This chain links TRBV2 with TRBJ2-1; 11 bases align to TRBD2. Looked up from germline, CDR1 is SNHLY and CDR2 is FYNNEI. J was trimmed by 1 base and V by 5 bases; bases with no gene match: 1. This CDR3 contains 15 residues.

The chain is built from TRBV6-5 and TRBJ2-1; no reliable D call. Trimming left V 2 bases short and J 0 bases short, with 2 bases between. CDR3 size: 13 residues. CDR1 and CDR2 from the germline V gene are MNHEY and SVGAGI. CDR3 region: CASSYSSYNEQFF. CDR3 coding DNA: TGTGCCAGCAGTTACAGCTCCTACAATGAGCAGTTCTTC.

The CDR3 DNA reads TGTGCCAGCATGGGACAGGGGGCCGGTGAGACCCAGTACTTC. It specifies CASMGQGAGETQYF. V and J are TRBV27 and TRBJ2-5; 12 bases fit TRBD1. Germline values: CDR1 MNHEY, CDR2 SMNVEV (reference sequence). Unmatched junction bases numbered 5, after V lost 7 bases and J lost 5 bases. CDR3 length: 14 residues.

The chain is built from TRBV29-1 and TRBJ1-1, with D unclear. Germline CDR1 reads SQVTM; CDR2 reads ANQGSEA. The CDR3 consists of 14 residues. The V gene lost 5 bases and the J gene lost 4 bases, with 17 bases spanning the gap. The CDR3 loop reads CSVSGAVGGTEAFF. DNA for the CDR3: TGCAGCGTTTCCGGAGCCGTGGGAGGCACTGAAGCTTTCTTT.

This clone appeared a few times. J is TRBJ2-2 and V is TRBV2; no definite D call. This CDR3 contains 13 residues. The V end was cut by 5 bases, the J end by 6 bases, with 10 bases between. CDR1 is SNHLY, CDR2 FYNNEI, per germline. CDR3 nucleotide sequence: TGTGCCAGCAGTCCCCTCGGGTCCGGGGAGCTGTTTTTT. It encodes CASSPLGSGELFF.

The chain has TRBV28 and TRBJ1-5, with TRBD1 matching 9 bases. In germline, CDR1 is MDHEN, CDR2 SYDVKM. With 6 bases clipped from V and 5 bases from J, the junction kept 2 bases outside the gene matches. The CDR3 has 13 residues. CDR3 sequence: CASRGQGYQPQHF. In DNA form, the CDR3 reads TGTGCCAGCAGAGGACAGGGGTATCAGCCCCAGCATTTT.

The rearrangement links TRBV6-5 to TRBJ2-7; D is ambiguous. This CDR3 spans 15 amino acids. V was trimmed by 2 bases and J by 7 bases, leaving 18 bases between them. Germline V lookup: CDR1 MNHEY, CDR2 SVGAGI. CDR3 DNA: TGTGCCAGCAGTTACGGCCGATCCCCTCTAAGAGAGCAGTACTTC. As protein: CASSYGRSPLREQYF.

This chain uses TRBV6-5 with TRBJ2-7, with 7 bases lining up with TRBD1. The junction had 4 bases not matched to a gene; V was cut back by 0 bases and J by 2 bases. In germline, CDR1 is MNHEY, CDR2 SVGAGI. This CDR3 region has 15 residues. This CDR3 reads CASSYSQGVAYEQYF. The CDR3 coding sequence is TGTGCCAGCAGTTACTCGCAGGGGGTGGCCTACGAGCAGTACTTC.

Only a few counts were recorded for this clone. The chain combines TRBV5-4 with TRBJ1-2; weak D call: TRBD1 (5 bases). The CDR3 sequence is 15 residues long. The V end lost 2 bases, the J end lost 8 bases, and 19 bases lay between the germline ends. Germline V lookup: CDR1 SGHNT, CDR2 YYREEE (reference sequence). This CDR3 is CASSFGALKVEGYTF. CDR3 coding DNA: TGTGCCAGCAGCTTTGGGGCCCTGAAGGTGGAGGGCTACACCTTC.

This clone was picked up a small number of times. The chain links TRBV7-3 to TRBJ1-2, with 10 bases matching TRBD1. Germline V gene sequence: CDR1 SGHTA, CDR2 FQGTGA. V was clipped by 4 bases and J by 4 bases; unmatched bases: 0. The CDR3 is made up of 13 amino acids. The CDR3 region is CASSWTGGYGYTF. Written as DNA, the CDR3 is TGTGCCAGCAGCTGGACAGGGGGCTATGGCTACACCTTC.

The chain joins TRBV7-9 to TRBJ2-5; D tentatively fits TRBD1 or TRBD2 (6 bases each). The germline CDR1 and CDR2 sequences are SEHNR and FQNEAQ (reference sequence). The CDR3 totals 14 residues. V lost 5 bases, J lost 1 base, and 11 bases lay in between. The DNA of the CDR3 is TGTGCCAGCAGCAGGGGGGACTTCCAAGAGACCCAGTACTTC. Its translation: CASSRGDFQETQYF.

The chain combines TRBV5-4 with TRBJ2-7, with 7 bases fitting TRBD1. V was clipped by 0 bases and J by 5 bases; unmatched bases: 8. Per the germline V gene, CDR1 is SGHNT and CDR2 is YYREEE (reference sequence). CDR3 length equals 15 residues. The CDR3 sequence is CASSLGQGGPNEQYF. CDR3 DNA: TGTGCCAGCAGCTTGGGACAGGGTGGACCAAACGAGCAGTACTTC.

The J gene is TRBJ2-1, the V gene TRBV9; no definite D call. The CDR3 contains 13 residues. The V and J ends lost 3 bases and 10 bases respectively, with 14 bases between them. Germline CDR1 SGDLS, CDR2 YYNGEE. The CDR3 region has the DNA TGTGCCAGCAGCGCGACTGGATCTGGGGAGCAGTTCTTC. It yields the protein CASSATGSGEQFF.

Worth noting for this clone: A much larger clone lies a single base off, so this may be a read error. The V and J genes are TRBV7-9 and TRBJ2-7, with 12 bases that match TRBD2. The CDR3 extends over 15 amino acids. Looked up from germline, CDR1 is SEHNR and CDR2 is FQNEAQ (reference sequence). J gave up 3 bases and V 5 bases, and 5 bases lay outside the gene matches. For the CDR3, the DNA is TGTGCCAGCAGCCCCAGACTAGCGGGAGACTACGAGCAGTACTTC. Protein product: CASSPRLAGDYEQYF.

Comment on this clone: The conserved final phenylalanine or tryptophan is absent from the CDR3, which likely points to a read error. The limits of the CDR3 on the DNA are not certain, so only TCRdb's listed CDR3 is given. The chain is built from TRBV2 and TRBJ2-7. The CDR3 is made up of 13 amino acids, end residues included. Germline V gene lookup returns CDR1 SNHLY and CDR2 FYNNEI. CDR3 amino acids: CASSQGQDLPLAG.